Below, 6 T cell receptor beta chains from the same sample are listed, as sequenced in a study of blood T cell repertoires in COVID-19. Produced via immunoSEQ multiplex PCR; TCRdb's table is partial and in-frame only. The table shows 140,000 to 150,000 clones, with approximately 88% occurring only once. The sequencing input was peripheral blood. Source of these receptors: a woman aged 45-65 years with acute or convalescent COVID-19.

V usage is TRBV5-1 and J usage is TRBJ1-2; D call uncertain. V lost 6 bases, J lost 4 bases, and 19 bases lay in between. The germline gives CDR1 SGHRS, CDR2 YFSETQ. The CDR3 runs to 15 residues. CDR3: CASTLGGQNVYGYTF. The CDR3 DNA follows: TGCGCCAGCACCCTTGGTGGCCAAAATGTCTATGGCTACACCTTC.

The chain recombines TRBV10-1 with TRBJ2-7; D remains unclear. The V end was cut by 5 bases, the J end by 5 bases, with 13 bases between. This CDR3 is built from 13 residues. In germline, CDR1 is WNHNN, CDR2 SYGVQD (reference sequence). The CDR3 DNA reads TGCGCCAGCAGTCCCCCCCCCAGTCACGAGCAGTACTTC. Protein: CASSPPPSHEQYF.

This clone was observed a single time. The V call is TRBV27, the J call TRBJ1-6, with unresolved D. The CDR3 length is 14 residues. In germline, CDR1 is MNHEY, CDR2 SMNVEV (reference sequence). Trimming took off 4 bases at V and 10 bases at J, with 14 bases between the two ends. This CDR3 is CASSWRPWRSPLHF. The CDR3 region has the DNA TGTGCCAGCAGTTGGAGGCCTTGGAGGTCACCCCTCCACTTT.

CDR3 amino acids: CASSPPTVPNIQYF. CDR3 DNA: TGTGCCAGCTCACCACCCACGGTGCCGAACATTCAGTACTTC. This chain uses TRBV18 with TRBJ2-4, with D hard to call. CDR1 and CDR2 (germline): KGHSH, LQKENI. The CDR3 extends over 14 amino acids. Trimming removed 0 bases from V and 7 bases from J, with 10 bases in between. Full variable domain (rest looked up from reference TRBV18 and TRBJ2-4): NAGVMQNPRHLVRRRGQEARLRCSPMKGHSHVYWYRQLPEEGLKFMVYLQKENIIDESGMPKERFSAEFPKEGPSILRIQQVVRGDSAAYFCASSPPTVPNIQYFGAGTRLSVL.

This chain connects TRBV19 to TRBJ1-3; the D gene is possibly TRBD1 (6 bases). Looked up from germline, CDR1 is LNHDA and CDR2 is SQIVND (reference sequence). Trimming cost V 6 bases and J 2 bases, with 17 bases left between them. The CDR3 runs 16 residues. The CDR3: CASSSRGGLAGNTIYF. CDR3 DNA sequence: TGTGCCAGTAGCAGTCGCGGGGGGCTGGCTGGAAACACCATATATTTT.

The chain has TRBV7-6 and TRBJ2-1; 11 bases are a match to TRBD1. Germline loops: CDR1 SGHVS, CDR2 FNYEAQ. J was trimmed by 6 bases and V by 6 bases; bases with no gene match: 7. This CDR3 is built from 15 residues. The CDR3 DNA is TGTGCCAGCAGTTACGGGACAGGGGGAACCAATGAGCAGTTCTTC. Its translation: CASSYGTGGTNEQFF.